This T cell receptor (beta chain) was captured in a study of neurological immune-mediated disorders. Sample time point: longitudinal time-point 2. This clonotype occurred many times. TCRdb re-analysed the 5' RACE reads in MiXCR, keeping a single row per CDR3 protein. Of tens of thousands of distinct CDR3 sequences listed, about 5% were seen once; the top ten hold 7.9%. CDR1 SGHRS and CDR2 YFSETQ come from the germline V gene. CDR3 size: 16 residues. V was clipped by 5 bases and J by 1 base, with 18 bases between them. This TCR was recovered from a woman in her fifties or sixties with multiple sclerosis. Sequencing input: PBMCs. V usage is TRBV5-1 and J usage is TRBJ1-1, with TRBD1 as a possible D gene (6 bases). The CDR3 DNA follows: TGCGCCAGCAGGAGAGGCGCAGGGGCGCGGAACACTGAAGCTTTCTTT. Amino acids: CASRRGAGARNTEAFF.